A selection of T cell receptor beta chains follows, all from one sample in a study of molecular identifiers for immune sequencing clone quantification. MiXCR, run by TCRdb on the PCR reads, gives a single entry per CDR3 protein. The profile shows nearly 650,000 distinct CDR3 sequences, 25% of them singletons. The sequenced sample consisted of naive CD8+ T cells from blood, with Jurkat cell RNA spiked in. Receptors were obtained from a human donor in good health. Some libraries in this study had Jurkat cell RNA spiked in. Each CDR3 is given without its conserved first and last residue.

V,J,CDR3
TRBV7-9,TRBJ1-1,ASSYLQGNTEAF
TRBV4-2,TRBJ2-7,ASSPQGRDEQY
TRBV28,TRBJ2-7,ASSWDFLEQY
TRBV27,TRBJ2-4,ASTPGPPDELAKNIQY
TRBV27,TRBJ1-1,ASSLTAIGNTEAF
TRBV27,TRBJ1-5,ASSKMGQGANQPQH
TRBV27,TRBJ1-5,ASSLIGNAQPQH
TRBV5-1,TRBJ1-1,ATSFTGLTEAF
TRBV5-1,TRBJ1-1,ASSLAGNSLKEAF
TRBV19,TRBJ2-3,ASSPFPSMDTQY
TRBV9,TRBJ2-5,ASSVGRGVQETQY
TRBV29-1,TRBJ2-1,SASGGERDEQS
TRBV5-1,TRBJ2-3,ASSWETSGSRTDTQY
TRBV27,TRBJ1-2,ASSLVSGSPYGYT
TRBV6-5,TRBJ1-5,ASSSGTVGDQPQH
TRBV27,TRBJ2-7,ASRWTGGPCEQY
TRBV9,TRBJ2-3,ASSVFSTDTQY
TRBV7-6,TRBJ2-5,ASSLVPAGATPY
TRBV29-1,TRBJ2-3,SVEKPLEDTRY
TRBV5-5,TRBJ1-1,ASSLSRAGNENTEAF
TRBV27,TRBJ2-3,ASTREPHGGTDTQY
TRBV6-4,TRBJ2-7,AGSKLAGAHEQY
TRBV28,TRBJ2-7,ASSFVTGGEQY
TRBV2,TRBJ2-3,AGQTDTQY
TRBV29-1,TRBJ2-7,SVLQDEQY
TRBV27,TRBJ1-1,ASSPLIGITEAF
TRBV9,TRBJ2-2,ASSTTSGRNTGELF
TRBV9,TRBJ1-3,ASSGETGLAGSTIY
TRBV4-3,TRBJ1-3,ASSQGQAPGNTIY
TRBV20-1,TRBJ1-2,SAASSYGYT
TRBV2,TRBJ1-3,ASRDTGDGNTIY
TRBV2,TRBJ2-1,ASSGTGVDEQF
TRBV28,TRBJ2-7,ASNLKRGWGLGYEQY
TRBV19,TRBJ2-1,ASSIQGSYNEQF
TRBV11-2,TRBJ1-1,ASSLLDRNTEAF
TRBV7-9,TRBJ2-7,ASSFTSGGSYEQY
TRBV5-1,TRBJ2-6,ASSHWDRPISGANVLT
TRBV30,TRBJ2-2,AWSERYTGELF
TRBV19,TRBJ2-1,ASSIGELGLASYNEQF
TRBV27,TRBJ2-1,ASGRQDYNEQF
TRBV20-1,TRBJ2-7,SVRSSGQVYEQY
TRBV20-1,TRBJ1-5,SATSRDNYSNQPQH
TRBV18,TRBJ2-1,ASSPSPFGGRYHNEQF
TRBV7-8,TRBJ2-1,ASSPIGGLYNEQF
TRBV20-1,TRBJ1-1,SATGGDYTEAF
TRBV11-2,TRBJ2-5,ASSRGPGETQY
TRBV28,TRBJ1-1,ASSLGGTGLVF
TRBV13,TRBJ2-3,ASSAHLTNLPTGSGSTDTQY
TRBV30,TRBJ2-3,TWRQDTSTDTQY
TRBV27,TRBJ2-5,ASSRRGLQETQY
TRBV29-1,TRBJ2-5,SVVGLRSQETQY
TRBV12-3/TRBV12-4,TRBJ2-3,ASSLGRWGY
TRBV28,TRBJ2-7,ASSVSTYEQY
TRBV19,TRBJ2-1,ASSIQDSYNEQF
TRBV27,TRBJ2-3,ASSLSRATDTQY
TRBV2,TRBJ2-1,ASSLGTIESSYNEQF
TRBV13,TRBJ2-7,ASGNSGVSHEQY
TRBV9,TRBJ2-7,ASSVASLAGYEQY
TRBV3-1,TRBJ2-3,ASSQDFGRTTDTQY